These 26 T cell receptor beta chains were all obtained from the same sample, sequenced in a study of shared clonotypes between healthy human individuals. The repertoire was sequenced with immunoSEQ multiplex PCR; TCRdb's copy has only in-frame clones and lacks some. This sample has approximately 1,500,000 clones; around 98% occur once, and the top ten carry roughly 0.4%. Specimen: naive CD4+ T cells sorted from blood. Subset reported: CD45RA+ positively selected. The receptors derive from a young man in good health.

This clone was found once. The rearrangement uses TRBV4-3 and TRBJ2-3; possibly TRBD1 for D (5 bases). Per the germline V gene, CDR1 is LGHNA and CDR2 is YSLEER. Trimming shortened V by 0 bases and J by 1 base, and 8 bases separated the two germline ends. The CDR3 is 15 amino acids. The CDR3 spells CASSQEGHRTDTQYF. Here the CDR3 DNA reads TGCGCCAGCAGCCAAGAAGGACACCGCACAGATACGCAGTATTTT.

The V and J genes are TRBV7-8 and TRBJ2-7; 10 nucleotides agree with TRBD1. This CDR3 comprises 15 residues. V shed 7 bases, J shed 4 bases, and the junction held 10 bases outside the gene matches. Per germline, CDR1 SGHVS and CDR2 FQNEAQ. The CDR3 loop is CASTPRRDRGYEQYF. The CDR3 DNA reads TGTGCCAGCACTCCCCGGAGGGACAGGGGTTACGAGCAGTACTTC.

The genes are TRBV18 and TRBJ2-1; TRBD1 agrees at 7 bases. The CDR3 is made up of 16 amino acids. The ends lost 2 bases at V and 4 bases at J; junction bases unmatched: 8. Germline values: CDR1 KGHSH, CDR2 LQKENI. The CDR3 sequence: CASSPTPQGTYNEQFF. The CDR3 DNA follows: TGTGCCAGCTCACCAACTCCACAGGGGACGTACAATGAGCAGTTCTTC.

The chain's CDR3 is CASMTSGRGEQYF. Written as DNA, the CDR3 is TGTGCCAGCATGACTAGCGGGAGAGGGGAGCAGTATTTT. The V and J genes are TRBV2 and TRBJ2-3, with 12 bases matching TRBD2. V was pared by 7 bases and J by 11 bases, with 7 bases of the junction left unmatched. Germline V gene sequence: CDR1 SNHLY, CDR2 FYNNEI. The CDR3 has 13 amino acids.

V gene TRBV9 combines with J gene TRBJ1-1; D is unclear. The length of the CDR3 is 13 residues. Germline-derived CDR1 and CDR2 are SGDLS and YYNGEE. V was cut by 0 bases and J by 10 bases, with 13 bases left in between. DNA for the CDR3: TGTGCCAGCAGCGTAGACGGGTCCCTACCAGCTTTCTTT. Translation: CASSVDGSLPAFF.

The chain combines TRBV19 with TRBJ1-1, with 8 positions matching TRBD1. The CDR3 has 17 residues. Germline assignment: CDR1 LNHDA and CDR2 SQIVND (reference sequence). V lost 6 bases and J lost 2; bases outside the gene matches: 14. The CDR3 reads CASSNNQRQGTNTEAFF. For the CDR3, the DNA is TGTGCCAGTAGCAATAACCAACGACAGGGGACAAACACTGAAGCTTTCTTT. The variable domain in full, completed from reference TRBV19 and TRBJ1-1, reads DGGITQSPKYLFRKEGQNVTLSCEQNLNHDAMYWYRQDPGQGLRLIYYSQIVNDFQKGDIAEGYSVSREKKESFPLTVTSAQKNPTAFYLCASSNNQRQGTNTEAFFGQGTRLTVV.

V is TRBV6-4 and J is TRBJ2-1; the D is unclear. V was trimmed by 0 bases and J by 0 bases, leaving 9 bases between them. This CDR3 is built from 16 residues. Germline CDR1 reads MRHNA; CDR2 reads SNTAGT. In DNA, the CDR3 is TGTGCCAGCAGTGACTCCTGGCGAGACTCCTACAATGAGCAGTTCTTC. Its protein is CASSDSWRDSYNEQFF.

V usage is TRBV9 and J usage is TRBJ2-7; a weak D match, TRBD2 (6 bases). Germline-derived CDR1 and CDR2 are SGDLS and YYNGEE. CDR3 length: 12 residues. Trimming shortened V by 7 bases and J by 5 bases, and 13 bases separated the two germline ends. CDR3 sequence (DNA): TGTGCCAGCGGGACGGGAGCAGACGAGCAGTACTTC. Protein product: CASGTGADEQYF.

The CDR3 sequence is CASSYFRSRPVYEQYF. CDR3 sequence (DNA): TGTGCCAGCAGTTACTTTAGGTCCCGCCCCGTCTACGAGCAGTACTTC. The rearrangement joins TRBV6-6 to TRBJ2-7; unclear D gene. CDR3 length: 16 amino acids. Trimming took off 1 base at V and 3 bases at J, with 16 bases between the two ends. Germline CDR1 reads MNHNY; CDR2 reads SVGAGI (reference sequence).

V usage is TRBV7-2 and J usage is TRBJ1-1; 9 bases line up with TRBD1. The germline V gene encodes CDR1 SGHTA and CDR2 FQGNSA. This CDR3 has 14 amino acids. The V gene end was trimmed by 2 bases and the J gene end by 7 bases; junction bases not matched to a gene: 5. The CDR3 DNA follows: TGTGCCAGCAGCTTAAGGACAGGGGTAGGTGAAGCTTTCTTT. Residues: CASSLRTGVGEAFF. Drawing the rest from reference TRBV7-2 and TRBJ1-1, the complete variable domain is GAGVSQSPSNKVTEKGKDVELRCDPISGHTALYWYRQSLGQGLEFLIYFQGNSAPDKSGLPSDRFSAERTGGSVSTLTIQRTQQEDSAVYLCASSLRTGVGEAFFGQGTRLTVV.

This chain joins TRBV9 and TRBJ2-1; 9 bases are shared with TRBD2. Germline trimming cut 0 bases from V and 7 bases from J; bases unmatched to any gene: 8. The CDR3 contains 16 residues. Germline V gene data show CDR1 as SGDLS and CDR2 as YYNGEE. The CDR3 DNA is TGTGCCAGCAGCGTAGTCGACGGCGGGAGGGCAAATGAGCAGTTCTTC. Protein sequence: CASSVVDGGRANEQFF.

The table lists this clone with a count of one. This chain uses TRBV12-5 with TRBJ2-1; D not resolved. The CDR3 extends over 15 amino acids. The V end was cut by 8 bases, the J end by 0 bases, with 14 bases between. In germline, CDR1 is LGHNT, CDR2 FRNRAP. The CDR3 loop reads CASSAAKSSYNEQFF. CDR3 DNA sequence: TGTGCTAGTTCGGCGGCTAAGAGCTCCTACAATGAGCAGTTCTTC.

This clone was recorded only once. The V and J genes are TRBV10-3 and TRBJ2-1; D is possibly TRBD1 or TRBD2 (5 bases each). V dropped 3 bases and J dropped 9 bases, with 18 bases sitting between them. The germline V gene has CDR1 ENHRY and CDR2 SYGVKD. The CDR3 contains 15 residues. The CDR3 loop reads CAISDLSGRGGEQFF. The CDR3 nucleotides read TGTGCCATCAGTGACCTGTCGGGGCGTGGGGGTGAGCAGTTCTTC.

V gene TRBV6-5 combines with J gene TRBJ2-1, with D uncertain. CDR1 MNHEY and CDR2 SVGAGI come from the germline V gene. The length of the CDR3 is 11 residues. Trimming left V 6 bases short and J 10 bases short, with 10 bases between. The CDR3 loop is CASRSANEQFF. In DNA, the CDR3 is TGTGCCAGCAGATCAGCGAACGAGCAGTTCTTC.

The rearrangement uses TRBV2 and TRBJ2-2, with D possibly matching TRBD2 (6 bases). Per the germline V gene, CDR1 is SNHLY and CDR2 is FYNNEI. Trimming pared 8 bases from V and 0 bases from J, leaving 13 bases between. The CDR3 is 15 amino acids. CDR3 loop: CASRQGGANTGELFF. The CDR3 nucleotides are TGTGCCAGCCGGCAGGGAGGTGCGAACACCGGGGAGCTGTTTTTT.

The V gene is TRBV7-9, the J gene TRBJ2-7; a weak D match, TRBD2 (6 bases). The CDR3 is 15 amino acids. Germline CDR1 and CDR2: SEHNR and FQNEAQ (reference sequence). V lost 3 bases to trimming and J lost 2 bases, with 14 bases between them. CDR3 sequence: CASSFHGGPTYEQYF. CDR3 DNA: TGTGCCAGCAGCTTCCACGGGGGACCTACCTACGAGCAGTACTTC.

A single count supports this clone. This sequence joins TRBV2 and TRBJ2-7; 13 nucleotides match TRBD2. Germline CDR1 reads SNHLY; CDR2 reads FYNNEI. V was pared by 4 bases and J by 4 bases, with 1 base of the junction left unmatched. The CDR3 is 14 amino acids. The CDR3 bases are TGTGCCAGCAGTGGGACTAGCGGGGGATACGAGCAGTACTTC. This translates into CASSGTSGGYEQYF.

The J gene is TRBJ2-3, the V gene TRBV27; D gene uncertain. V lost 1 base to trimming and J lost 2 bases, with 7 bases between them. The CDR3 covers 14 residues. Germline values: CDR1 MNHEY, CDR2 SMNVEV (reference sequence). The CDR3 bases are TGTGCCAGCAGTTTATTCGACACCACAGATACGCAGTATTTT. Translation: CASSLFDTTDTQYF.

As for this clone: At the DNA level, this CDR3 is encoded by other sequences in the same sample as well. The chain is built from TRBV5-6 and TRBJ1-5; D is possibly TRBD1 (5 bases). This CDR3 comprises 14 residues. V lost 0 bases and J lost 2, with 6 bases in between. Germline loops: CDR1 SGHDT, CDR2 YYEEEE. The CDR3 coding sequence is TGTGCCAGCAGCTTGGGAGGGGGCAATCAGCCCCAGCATTTT. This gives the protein CASSLGGGNQPQHF.

DNA of the CDR3: TGTGCCAGCAGCTGGGTGGGATCTAGCACAGATACGCAGTATTTT. This encodes CASSWVGSSTDTQYF. The chain employs TRBV5-5 and TRBJ2-3; D ambiguous. Germline V gene sequence: CDR1 SGHKS, CDR2 YYEKEE (reference sequence). Between the trimmed V and J ends, which lost 3 bases and 0 bases, there was a span of 11 bases. The CDR3 contains 15 residues. Full variable domain (missing parts from reference TRBV5-5 and TRBJ2-3): DAGVTQSPTHLIKTRGQQVTLRCSPISGHKSVSWYQQVLGQGPQFIFQYYEKEERGRGNFPDRFSARQFPNYSSELNVNALLLGDSALYLCASSWVGSSTDTQYFGPGTRLTVL.

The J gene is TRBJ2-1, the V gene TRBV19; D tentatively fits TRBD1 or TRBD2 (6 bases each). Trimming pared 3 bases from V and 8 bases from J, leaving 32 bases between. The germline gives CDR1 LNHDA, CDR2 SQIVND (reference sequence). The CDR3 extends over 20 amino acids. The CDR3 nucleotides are TGTGCCAGTAGTATTCGTATGAGGGGGATGGCCCGGGACTGGGGAGATGAGCAGTTCTTC. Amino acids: CASSIRMRGMARDWGDEQFF.

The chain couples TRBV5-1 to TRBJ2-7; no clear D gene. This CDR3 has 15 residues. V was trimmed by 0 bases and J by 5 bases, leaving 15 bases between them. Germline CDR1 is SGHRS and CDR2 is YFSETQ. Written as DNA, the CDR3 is TGCGCCAGCAGCTTGGCGTCACAGAGGTACGACGAGCAGTACTTC. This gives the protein CASSLASQRYDEQYF.

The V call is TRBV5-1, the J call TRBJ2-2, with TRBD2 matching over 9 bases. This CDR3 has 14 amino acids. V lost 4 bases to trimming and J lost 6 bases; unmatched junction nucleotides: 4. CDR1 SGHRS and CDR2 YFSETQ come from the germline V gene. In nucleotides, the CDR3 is TGCGCCAGCAGCCGGGTAGCGGGAGCCGGGGAGCTGTTTTTT. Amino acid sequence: CASSRVAGAGELFF. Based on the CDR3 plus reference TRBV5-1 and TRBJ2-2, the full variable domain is KAGVTQTPRYLIKTRGQQVTLSCSPISGHRSVSWYQQTPGQGLQFLFEYFSETQRNKGNFPGRFSGRQFSNSRSEMNVSTLELGDSALYLCASSRVAGAGELFFGEGSRLTVL.

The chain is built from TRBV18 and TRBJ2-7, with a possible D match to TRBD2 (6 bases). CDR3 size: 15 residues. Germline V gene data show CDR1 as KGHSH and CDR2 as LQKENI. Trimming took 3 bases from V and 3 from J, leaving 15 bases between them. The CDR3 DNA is TGTGCCAGCTCACCCGTTAGCGGCCTCGTCTACGAGCAGTACTTC. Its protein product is CASSPVSGLVYEQYF.

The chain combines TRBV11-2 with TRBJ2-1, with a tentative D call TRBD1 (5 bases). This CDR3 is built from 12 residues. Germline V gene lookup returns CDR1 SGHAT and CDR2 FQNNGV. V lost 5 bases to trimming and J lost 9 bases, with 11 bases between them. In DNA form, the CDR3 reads TGTGCCAGCAGCAGGGGTCAAGTTGAGCAGTTCTTC. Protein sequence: CASSRGQVEQFF.

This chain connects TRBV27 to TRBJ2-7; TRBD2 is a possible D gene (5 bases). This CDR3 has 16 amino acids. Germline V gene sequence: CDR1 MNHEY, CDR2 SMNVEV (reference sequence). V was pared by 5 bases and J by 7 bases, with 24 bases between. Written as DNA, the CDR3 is TGTGCCAGCAGTAATATCTACCGGGATCTTACGATGGAGCAGTACTTC. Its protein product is CASSNIYRDLTMEQYF.